This T cell receptor beta chain was captured by sequencing in a study of molecular identifiers for immune sequencing clone quantification. As regards this clonotype: The antigen remains undetermined.

Regarding the study as a whole: Barcode sharing among identical TCR molecules could make large clones appear smaller.

Germline trimming cut 10 bases from V and 3 bases from J; bases unmatched to any gene: 11. The CDR3 has 15 amino acids. The germline V gene encodes CDR1 SGHTA and CDR2 FQGNSA. From the PCR reads, TCRdb called clonotypes with MiXCR, one entry per CDR3 protein. The table has around 460,000 distinct CDR3 sequences, about 25% seen once. The receptor's source is a human donor in good health. Some libraries in this study had Jurkat cell RNA spiked in. This chain uses TRBV7-2 with TRBJ2-1; TRBD2 aligns across 8 bases. Sequenced material: naive CD8+ T cells from blood, with Jurkat cell RNA spiked in. Specified subset: FACS-sorted CD8+CD4-CCR7+CD45RA+ naive T cells. CDR3 in amino acids: CATPRGGRLYNEQFF. CDR3 DNA: TGTGCCACCCCCCGCGGGGGGCGCCTCTACAATGAGCAGTTCTTC.